These 31 T cell receptor beta chains were all obtained from the same sample, sequenced in a study of blood T cell repertoires in COVID-19. Measured with immunoSEQ multiplex PCR; TCRdb has only the in-frame clones, and not every one. There are approximately 210,000 clones in the sample; less than 85% occur only once, and 3.6% lies in the top ten. Sequencing input: peripheral blood. The source of these receptors is a woman at least 80 years old with acute or convalescent COVID-19.

The rearrangement uses TRBV6-5 and TRBJ1-6; possible D gene TRBD1, 5 bases. V lost 4 bases and J 7 bases, leaving 17 bases between the germline ends. Germline-derived CDR1 and CDR2 are MNHEY and SVGAGI. The CDR3 is 16 residues long. CDR3 loop: CASSSLMGGRNSPLHF. The CDR3 coding sequence is TGTGCCAGCAGTTCCCTTATGGGGGGGAGGAATTCACCCCTCCACTTT.

The chain joins TRBV6-6 to TRBJ2-4, with D possibly matching TRBD1 (7 bases). Germline assignment: CDR1 MNHNY and CDR2 SVGAGI (reference sequence). Trimming took 7 bases from V and 1 from J, leaving 17 bases between them. The CDR3 is made up of 16 amino acids. DNA for the CDR3: TGTGCCAGCAACTTCCAGGGGGGCCGGGCCAAAAACATTCAGTACTTC. It yields the protein CASNFQGGRAKNIQYF.

The genes are TRBV3-1 (or the pseudogene TRBV3-2) and TRBJ2-2, with a weak D call TRBD1 (5 bases). From germline, CDR1 is LGHDT and CDR2 YNNKEL (reference sequence). This CDR3 contains 20 residues. The V and J ends lost 0 bases and 2 bases respectively, with 22 bases between them. This CDR3 is CASSQDSGQKTFFNTGELFF. The CDR3 DNA follows: TGTGCCAGCAGCCAAGATTCAGGGCAGAAAACCTTTTTTAACACCGGGGAGCTGTTTTTT.

There are a few counts of this clone. The V call is TRBV27, the J call TRBJ1-6, with D possibly TRBD1 on 6 matching bases. Germline loops: CDR1 MNHEY, CDR2 SMNVEV (reference sequence). V lost 5 bases, J lost 10 bases, and 18 bases lay in between. The CDR3 contains 15 residues. CDR3 DNA sequence: TGTGCCAGCAGTATCAACAGGGAAATGTGGTCACCCCTCCACTTT. Its translation is CASSINREMWSPLHF.

The V and J genes are TRBV11-3 and TRBJ2-1, with TRBD2 matching 11 bases. The CDR3 contains 15 residues. The germline gives CDR1 SGHNT, CDR2 YENEEA. V trimming: 5 bases; J trimming: 10 bases; junction bases outside the gene matches: 10. The CDR3 loop reads CASSLLAGGVWEQFF. The CDR3, as DNA: TGTGCCAGCAGCCTTCTAGCGGGGGGAGTATGGGAGCAGTTCTTC.

The chain is built from TRBV10-1 and TRBJ2-5; 8 bases agree with TRBD2. Germline values: CDR1 WNHNN, CDR2 SYGVQD (reference sequence). This CDR3 is built from 15 residues. Germline trimming cut 3 bases from V and 5 bases from J; bases unmatched to any gene: 8. This CDR3 reads CASSDSGLEVETQYF. The CDR3 nucleotides are TGCGCCAGCAGTGATTCGGGACTAGAGGTGGAGACCCAGTACTTC.

Comments on this clone: The junction departs from the called germline gene at one end, perhaps through a read error. The rearrangement joins TRBV7-7 to TRBJ1-6, with 7 bases identical to TRBD1. CDR3 size: 15 residues. Per the germline V gene, CDR1 is SSHAT and CDR2 is FNYEAQ (reference sequence). The DNA of the CDR3 is TGTGCTAGCAGCGACAGGGCCCTTTATAATTCACCCCTCCACTTT. Translating it yields CASSDRALYNSPLHF.

The CDR3 protein is CASSFGGTLAGGWTDTQYF. CDR3 DNA sequence: TGTGCCAGCAGCTTTGGTGGGACCCTAGCGGGGGGCTGGACAGATACGCAGTATTTT. The V gene is TRBV5-4, the J gene TRBJ2-3; 11 bases map to TRBD2. CDR3 size: 19 residues. Germline V gene lookup returns CDR1 SGHNT and CDR2 YYREEE (reference sequence). V dropped 2 bases and J dropped 3; count of bases not matched to a gene: 14. Drawing the rest from reference TRBV5-4 and TRBJ2-3, the complete variable domain is ETGVTQSPTHLIKTRGQQVTLRCSSQSGHNTVSWYQQALGQGPQFIFQYYREEENGRGNFPPRFSGLQFPNYSSELNVNALELDDSALYLCASSFGGTLAGGWTDTQYFGPGTRLTVL.

This clone has a handful of counts. The genes are TRBV24-1 and TRBJ1-2; D not resolved. This CDR3 comprises 16 residues. Germline V gene sequence: CDR1 KGHDR, CDR2 SFDVKD. Deletions cut 4 bases from V and 8 bases from J, with 22 bases between. The CDR3 protein is CATSEDSGLTSGGYTF. The DNA for the CDR3 is TGTGCCACCAGTGAAGACTCCGGACTGACTTCTGGAGGCTACACCTTC.

The genes are TRBV6-2 or TRBV6-3 and TRBJ1-6; the match to TRBD1 covers 8 bases. The CDR3 length is 12 residues. Per the germline V gene, CDR1 is MNHEY and CDR2 is SVGEGT. V lost 5 bases to trimming and J lost 10 bases; unmatched junction nucleotides: 1. The CDR3 loop reads CASSPGGSPLHF. The DNA for the CDR3 is TGTGCCAGCAGTCCAGGGGGCTCACCCCTCCACTTT.

This clone has more than one count but fewer than ten. This chain joins TRBV7-9 and TRBJ2-2, with 11 bases aligning to TRBD2. V gave up 2 bases and J gave up 5 bases; unmatched junction bases: 1. The CDR3 totals 15 residues. Germline V gene data show CDR1 as SEHNR and CDR2 as FQNEAQ (reference sequence). In DNA form, the CDR3 reads TGTGCCAGCAGCTTAACTAGCGGGGGAACCGGGGAGCTGTTTTTT. This translates into CASSLTSGGTGELFF.

This clone occurred a few times. This chain uses TRBV7-8 with TRBJ2-3; TRBD2 might be the D (5 bases). This CDR3 is 13 amino acids long. Germline V gives CDR1 SGHVS, CDR2 FQNEAQ. Trimming cost V 2 bases and J 5 bases, with 8 bases left between them. The CDR3 sequence is CASSLPREDTQYF. CDR3 nucleotides: TGTGCCAGCAGCTTACCCCGGGAAGATACGCAGTATTTT.

The chain recombines TRBV28 with TRBJ1-5; weak D call: TRBD1 (6 bases). This CDR3 region has 15 residues. V was trimmed by 5 bases and J by 5 bases, leaving 16 bases between them. The germline V gene has CDR1 MDHEN and CDR2 SYDVKM. The CDR3 nucleotides are TGTGCCAGCAGTGGGACGGGGGGCGGGTATCAGCCCCAGCATTTT. Translated: CASSGTGGGYQPQHF. Full variable domain (rest looked up from reference TRBV28 and TRBJ1-5): DVKVTQSSRYLVKRTGEKVFLECVQDMDHENMFWYRQDPGLGLRLIYFSYDVKMKEKGDIPEGYSVSREKKERFSLILESASTNQTSMYLCASSGTGGGYQPQHFGDGTRLSIL.

V and J are TRBV5-1 and TRBJ2-7; D is unclear. This CDR3 is built from 14 residues. Between the trimmed V and J ends, which lost 4 bases and 0 bases, there was a span of 11 bases. From germline, CDR1 is SGHRS and CDR2 YFSETQ. The CDR3 protein is CASSPVPSSYEQYF. The DNA of the CDR3 is TGCGCCAGCAGCCCGGTGCCATCCTCCTACGAGCAGTACTTC.

The rearrangement uses TRBV2 and TRBJ2-7; 10 bases align to TRBD1. Germline CDR1 and CDR2: SNHLY and FYNNEI. V shed 4 bases and J 0 bases; nucleotides not matched to a gene: 9. The CDR3 is 17 amino acids. CDR3 loop: CASSAGTGAHYSYEQYF. For the CDR3, the DNA is TGTGCCAGCAGTGCGGGGACAGGGGCCCACTACTCCTACGAGCAGTACTTC.

This clone is a singleton in its sample. This rearrangement joins TRBV7-8 to TRBJ2-7; 12 bases match TRBD2. V gave up 1 base and J gave up 0 bases; unmatched junction bases: 7. The length of the CDR3 is 18 residues. CDR1 is SGHVS, CDR2 FQNEAQ, per germline. The chain's CDR3 is CASSLVGLAGGSSYEQYF. In DNA form, the CDR3 reads TGTGCCAGCAGCTTAGTGGGTCTAGCGGGGGGGAGCTCCTACGAGCAGTACTTC. Based on the CDR3 plus reference TRBV7-8 and TRBJ2-7, the full variable domain is GAGVSQSPRYKVAKRGQDVALRCDPISGHVSLFWYQQALGQGPEFLTYFQNEAQLDKSGLPSDRFFAERPEGSVSTLKIQRTQQEDSAVYLCASSLVGLAGGSSYEQYFGPGTRLTVT.

This sequence joins TRBV5-4 and TRBJ1-1, with TRBD1 matching 8 bases. The CDR3 covers 13 residues. V shed 3 bases, J shed 3 bases, and the junction held 1 base outside the gene matches. The V gene's germline CDR1 is SGHNT and CDR2 YYREEE (reference sequence). The CDR3 nucleotides read TGTGCCAGCAGCTCGGGACAGGACACTGAAGCTTTCTTT. Translating it yields CASSSGQDTEAFF.

V is TRBV7-8 and J is TRBJ2-2; D is uncertain. V gave up 5 bases and J gave up 5 bases, with 6 bases separating them. The germline V gene encodes CDR1 SGHVS and CDR2 FQNEAQ. The CDR3 length is 12 residues. The CDR3 DNA follows: TGTGCCAGCAGCCCTACGACCGGGGAGCTGTTTTTT. This sequence encodes CASSPTTGELFF. Supplemented by reference TRBV7-8 and TRBJ2-2, the full variable domain reads GAGVSQSPRYKVAKRGQDVALRCDPISGHVSLFWYQQALGQGPEFLTYFQNEAQLDKSGLPSDRFFAERPEGSVSTLKIQRTQQEDSAVYLCASSPTTGELFFGEGSRLTVL.

In its sample, this clone was seen a few times. The chain employs TRBV3-1 (or the pseudogene TRBV3-2) and TRBJ1-2; 7 positions match TRBD1. Trimming cost V 4 bases and J 7 bases; bases outside gene matches: 12. Germline lookup yields CDR1 LGHDT and CDR2 YNNKEL (reference sequence). The CDR3 has 15 residues. CDR3 coding DNA: TGTGCCAGCAGCCCCACAGGGGCCGCCCCCAGTGGCTACACCTTC. Translation: CASSPTGAAPSGYTF.

V usage is TRBV7-9 and J usage is TRBJ1-4, with D tentatively TRBD1 (6 bases). Germline V gene data show CDR1 as SEHNR and CDR2 as FQNEAQ (reference sequence). The CDR3 sequence is 14 residues long. Trimming removed 7 bases at V and 3 bases at J, with 12 bases between. This CDR3 is CASTYNRANEKLFF. CDR3 in DNA: TGTGCCAGCACCTATAACAGGGCTAATGAAAAACTGTTTTTT.

For the CDR3, the DNA is TGTGCCATCACGAGGACCGGGACTACGAACACTGAAGCTTTCTTT. Protein: CAITRTGTTNTEAFF. The chain joins TRBV10-3 to TRBJ1-1, with D possibly being TRBD1 (5 bases). Trimming took 7 bases from V and 1 from J, leaving 16 bases between them. Looked up from germline, CDR1 is ENHRY and CDR2 is SYGVKD. CDR3 size: 15 residues.

The genes are TRBV18 and TRBJ1-2; TRBD1 aligns across 8 bases. CDR1 is KGHSH, CDR2 LQKENI, per germline. Germline trimming cut 2 bases from V and 8 bases from J; bases unmatched to any gene: 7. The CDR3 totals 14 residues. CDR3 amino acids: CASSPDGTGYGYTF. CDR3 DNA: TGTGCCAGCTCACCAGATGGGACAGGTTACGGCTACACCTTC.

V is TRBV7-2 and J is TRBJ2-3; 9 bases align to TRBD2. Germline lookup yields CDR1 SGHTA and CDR2 FQGNSA. The J segment lost 1 base and the V segment lost 5 bases, leaving 1 base of the junction unmatched. This CDR3 has 14 residues. The CDR3 bases are TGTGCCAGCAGCGCGGGGGGGCGCACAGATACGCAGTATTTT. As protein: CASSAGGRTDTQYF.

V usage is TRBV3-1 (or the pseudogene TRBV3-2) and J usage is TRBJ1-2, with TRBD1 matching over 8 bases. Germline loops: CDR1 LGHDT, CDR2 YNNKEL (reference sequence). The CDR3 loop spans 15 amino acids. Unmatched junction bases numbered 8, after V lost 5 bases and J lost 3 bases. The CDR3 loop is CASSSWTGTDYGYTF. The CDR3 bases are TGTGCCAGCAGCTCCTGGACAGGGACGGACTATGGCTACACCTTC.

The chain carries TRBV9 and TRBJ1-4; the D gene is possibly TRBD1 (6 bases). The germline CDR1 and CDR2 sequences are SGDLS and YYNGEE. The CDR3 loop spans 15 amino acids. With 4 bases removed from V and 0 bases from J, the gap between germline ends came to 10 bases. Written as DNA, the CDR3 is TGTGCCAGCAGCCTACAGGGCACAACTAATGAAAAACTGTTTTTT. It specifies CASSLQGTTNEKLFF.

This clone was observed a single time. The genes are TRBV7-3 and TRBJ2-1; 8 bases agree with TRBD1. The CDR3 totals 13 residues. The J segment lost 10 bases and the V segment lost 2 bases, leaving 4 bases of the junction unmatched. CDR1 and CDR2 from the germline V gene are SGHTA and FQGTGA. The CDR3 region is CASSLAGQDEQFF. The CDR3 bases are TGTGCCAGCAGCTTAGCGGGACAGGACGAGCAGTTCTTC.

Notes on this clone: Other DNA variants within this sample encode the same CDR3. The CDR3, as DNA: TGCGCCAGCAGCTTAGCGGGCTTCAATGAGCAGTTCTTC. This translates into CASSLAGFNEQFF. The V gene is TRBV5-1, the J gene TRBJ2-1, with D tentatively TRBD2 (6 bases). The CDR3 totals 13 residues. Germline CDR1 and CDR2: SGHRS and YFSETQ. V lost 2 bases and J lost 6, with 9 bases in between.

The CDR3 loop reads CATRYEDSYGYTF. DNA of the CDR3: TGTGCCACCCGCTACGAGGACAGCTATGGCTACACCTTC. The V call is TRBV6-5, the J call TRBJ1-2, with D tentatively TRBD1 (6 bases). The CDR3 has 13 amino acids. Trimming removed 10 bases from V and 4 bases from J, with 16 bases in between. Germline loops: CDR1 MNHEY, CDR2 SVGAGI.

This clone was observed once. The rearrangement uses TRBV3-1 (or the pseudogene TRBV3-2) and TRBJ2-5; TRBD2 agrees at 13 bases. CDR1 is LGHDT and CDR2 is YNNKEL in the germline V gene (reference sequence). The CDR3 runs to 18 residues. Unmatched junction bases numbered 8, after V lost 2 bases and J lost 2 bases. CDR3 sequence (DNA): TGTGCCAGCAGCCAACTACTAGCGGGGGGGCCTAATCAAGAGACCCAGTACTTC. Protein sequence: CASSQLLAGGPNQETQYF.

The genes are TRBV30 and TRBJ1-2; D ambiguous. The CDR3 loop spans 10 amino acids. Germline V gene sequence: CDR1 GTSNPN, CDR2 SVGIG (reference sequence). Trimming cost V 4 bases and J 8 bases, with 8 bases left between them. The CDR3 reads CAWKLSGYTF. The CDR3 DNA is TGTGCCTGGAAGTTGAGCGGCTACACCTTC.

The CDR3 DNA reads as TGTGCCAGCAGTTACCGGGACAGGGGTACCTACGAGCAGTACTTC. This gives the protein CASSYRDRGTYEQYF. This chain connects TRBV6-5 to TRBJ2-7; TRBD1 matches at 10 bases. The CDR3 has 15 amino acids. Germline CDR1 and CDR2: MNHEY and SVGAGI. After removal of 2 bases from V and 2 bases from J, the junction contained 3 bases not matched to a gene.